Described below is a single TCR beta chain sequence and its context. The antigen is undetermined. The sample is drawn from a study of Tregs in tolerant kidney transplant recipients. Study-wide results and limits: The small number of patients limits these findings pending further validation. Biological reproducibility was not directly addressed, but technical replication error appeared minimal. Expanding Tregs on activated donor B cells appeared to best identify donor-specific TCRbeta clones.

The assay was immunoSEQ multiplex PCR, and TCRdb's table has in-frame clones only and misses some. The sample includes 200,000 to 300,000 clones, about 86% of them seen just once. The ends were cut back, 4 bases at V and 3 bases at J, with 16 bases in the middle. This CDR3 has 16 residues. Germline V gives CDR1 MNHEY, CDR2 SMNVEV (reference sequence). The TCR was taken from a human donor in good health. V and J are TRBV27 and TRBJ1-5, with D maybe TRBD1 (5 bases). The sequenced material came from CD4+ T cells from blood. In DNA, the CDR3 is TGTGCCAGCAGTTCCTTGGGAAGGGGCGTCAATCAGCCCCAGCATTTT. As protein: CASSSLGRGVNQPQHF.